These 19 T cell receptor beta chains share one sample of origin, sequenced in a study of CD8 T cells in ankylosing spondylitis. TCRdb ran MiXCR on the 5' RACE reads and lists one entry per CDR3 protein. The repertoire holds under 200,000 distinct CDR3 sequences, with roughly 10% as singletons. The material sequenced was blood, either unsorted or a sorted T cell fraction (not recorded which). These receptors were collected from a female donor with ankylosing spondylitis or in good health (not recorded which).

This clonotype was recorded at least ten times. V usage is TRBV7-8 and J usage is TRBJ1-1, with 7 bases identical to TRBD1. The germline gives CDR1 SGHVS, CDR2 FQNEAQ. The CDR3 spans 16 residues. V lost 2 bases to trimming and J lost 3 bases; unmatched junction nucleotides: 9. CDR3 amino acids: CASSLIPKTGHTEAFF. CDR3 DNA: TGTGCCAGCAGCTTAATCCCTAAGACAGGGCACACTGAAGCTTTCTTT.

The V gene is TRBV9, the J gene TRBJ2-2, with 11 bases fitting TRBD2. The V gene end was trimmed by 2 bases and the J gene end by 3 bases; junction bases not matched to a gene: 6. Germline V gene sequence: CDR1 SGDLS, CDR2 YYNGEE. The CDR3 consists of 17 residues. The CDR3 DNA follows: TGTGCCAGCAGCGTCAACTTAGCGGGGGGGGACACCGGGGAGCTGTTTTTT. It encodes CASSVNLAGGDTGELFF.

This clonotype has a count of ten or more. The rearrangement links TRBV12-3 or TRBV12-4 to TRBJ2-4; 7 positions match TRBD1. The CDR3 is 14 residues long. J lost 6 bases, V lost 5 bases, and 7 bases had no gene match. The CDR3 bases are TGTGCCAGCAGTCCGCGGACAGGTTTAAACATTCAGTACTTC. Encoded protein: CASSPRTGLNIQYF.

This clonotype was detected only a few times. The CDR3 loop is CSARVDRGLAGLRDTQYF. CDR3 coding DNA: TGCAGTGCTAGAGTCGATCGCGGACTAGCGGGGCTTCGGGATACGCAGTATTTT. The V call is TRBV20-1, the J call TRBJ2-3; TRBD2 matches at 12 bases. Germline loops: CDR1 DFQATT, CDR2 SNEGSKA (reference sequence). Trimming took 1 base from V and 6 from J; bases not matched to a gene: 14. This CDR3 is 18 amino acids long.

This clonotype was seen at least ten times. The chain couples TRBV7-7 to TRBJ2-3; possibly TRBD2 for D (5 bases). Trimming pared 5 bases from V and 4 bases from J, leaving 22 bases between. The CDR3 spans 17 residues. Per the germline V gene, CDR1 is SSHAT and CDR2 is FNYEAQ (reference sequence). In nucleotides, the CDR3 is TGTGCCAGCAGCCCCACGGACTCGCCGCAAGAATCAGATACGCAGTATTTT. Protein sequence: CASSPTDSPQESDTQYF.

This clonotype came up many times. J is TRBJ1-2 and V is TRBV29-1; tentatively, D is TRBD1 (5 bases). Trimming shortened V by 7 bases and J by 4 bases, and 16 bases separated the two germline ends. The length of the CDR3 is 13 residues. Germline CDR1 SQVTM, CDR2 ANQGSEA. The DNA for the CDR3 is TGCAGCGATGATTGGGGCCCCACCTATGGCTACACCTTC. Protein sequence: CSDDWGPTYGYTF.

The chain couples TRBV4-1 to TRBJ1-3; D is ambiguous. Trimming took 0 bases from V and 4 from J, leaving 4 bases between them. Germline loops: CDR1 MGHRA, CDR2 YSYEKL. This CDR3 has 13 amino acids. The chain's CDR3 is CASSQDRGNTIYF. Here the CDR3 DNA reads TGCGCCAGCAGCCAAGACAGGGGAAACACCATATATTTT.

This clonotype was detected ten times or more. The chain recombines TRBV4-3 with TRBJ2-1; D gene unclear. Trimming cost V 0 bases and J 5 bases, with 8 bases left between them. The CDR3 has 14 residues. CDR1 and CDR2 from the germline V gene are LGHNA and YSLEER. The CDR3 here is CASSQDTTNNEQFF. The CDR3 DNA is TGCGCCAGCAGCCAAGATACTACAAACAATGAGCAGTTCTTC.

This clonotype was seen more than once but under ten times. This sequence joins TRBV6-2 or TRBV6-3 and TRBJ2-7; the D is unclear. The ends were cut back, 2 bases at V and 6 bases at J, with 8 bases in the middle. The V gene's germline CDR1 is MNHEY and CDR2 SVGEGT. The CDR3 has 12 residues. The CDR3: CASSYTVFEQYF. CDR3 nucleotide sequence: TGTGCCAGCAGTTACACGGTTTTCGAGCAGTACTTC.

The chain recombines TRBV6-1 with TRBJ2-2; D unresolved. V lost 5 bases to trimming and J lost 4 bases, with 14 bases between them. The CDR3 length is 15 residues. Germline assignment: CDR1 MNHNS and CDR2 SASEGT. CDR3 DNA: TGTGCCAGCAGTCGGTATCCAGAGGCCACCGGGGAGCTGTTTTTT. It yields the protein CASSRYPEATGELFF.

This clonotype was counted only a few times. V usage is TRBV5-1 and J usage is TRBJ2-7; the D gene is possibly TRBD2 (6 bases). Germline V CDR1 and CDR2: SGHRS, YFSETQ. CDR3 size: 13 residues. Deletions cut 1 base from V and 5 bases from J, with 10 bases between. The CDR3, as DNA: TGCGCCAGCAGCTTGCCGGGGGAAAACGAGCAGTACTTC. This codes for CASSLPGENEQYF.

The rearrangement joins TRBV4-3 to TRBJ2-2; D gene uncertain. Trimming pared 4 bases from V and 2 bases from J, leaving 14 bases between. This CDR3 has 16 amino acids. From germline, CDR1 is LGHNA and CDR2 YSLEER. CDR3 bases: TGCGCCAGCAGCCTCTTGGTCGGGCCCAACACCGGGGAGCTGTTTTTT. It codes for CASSLLVGPNTGELFF.

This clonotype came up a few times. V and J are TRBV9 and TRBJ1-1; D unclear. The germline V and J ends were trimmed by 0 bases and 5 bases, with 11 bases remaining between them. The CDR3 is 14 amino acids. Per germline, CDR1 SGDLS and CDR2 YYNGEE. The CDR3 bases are TGTGCCAGCAGCGTAGGCACCCCTTGGACTGAAGCTTTCTTT. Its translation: CASSVGTPWTEAFF.

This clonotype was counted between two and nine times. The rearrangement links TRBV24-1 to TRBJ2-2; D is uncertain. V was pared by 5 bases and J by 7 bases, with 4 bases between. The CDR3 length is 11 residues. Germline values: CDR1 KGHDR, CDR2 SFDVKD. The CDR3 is CATSGSGELFF. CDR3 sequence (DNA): TGTGCCACCAGTGGGAGCGGGGAGCTGTTTTTT.

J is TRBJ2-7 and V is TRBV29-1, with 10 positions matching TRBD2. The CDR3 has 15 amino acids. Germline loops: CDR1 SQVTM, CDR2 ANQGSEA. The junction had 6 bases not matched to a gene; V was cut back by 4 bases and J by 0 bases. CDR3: CSVAGLAASSYEQYF. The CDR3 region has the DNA TGCAGCGTTGCCGGACTAGCGGCCAGCTCCTACGAGCAGTACTTC.

The CDR3 is CASSEYGEGLPSGYTF. Written as DNA, the CDR3 is TGTGCCAGCAGTGAATACGGGGAGGGTCTGCCTTCTGGCTACACCTTC. This sequence joins TRBV25-1 and TRBJ1-2; D unclear. V lost 0 bases to trimming and J lost 7 bases, with 18 bases between them. The CDR3 covers 16 residues. Germline V gene data show CDR1 as MGHDK and CDR2 as SYGVNS.

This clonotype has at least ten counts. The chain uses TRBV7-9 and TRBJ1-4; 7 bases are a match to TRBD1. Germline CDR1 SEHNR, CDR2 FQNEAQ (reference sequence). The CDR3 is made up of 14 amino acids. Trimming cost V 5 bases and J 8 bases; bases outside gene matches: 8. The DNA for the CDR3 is TGTGCCAGCAGCGACAGGGACGTCAGGGAAAAACTGTTTTTT. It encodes CASSDRDVREKLFF.

CDR3 nucleotides: TGTGCCAGCAGTTTTGCAAGGGCCTACGAGCAGTACTTC. This gives the protein CASSFARAYEQYF. V and J are TRBV27 and TRBJ2-7; D unclear. The CDR3 is 13 amino acids. V gave up 3 bases and J gave up 2 bases, with 8 bases separating them. CDR1 is MNHEY, CDR2 SMNVEV, per germline (reference sequence).

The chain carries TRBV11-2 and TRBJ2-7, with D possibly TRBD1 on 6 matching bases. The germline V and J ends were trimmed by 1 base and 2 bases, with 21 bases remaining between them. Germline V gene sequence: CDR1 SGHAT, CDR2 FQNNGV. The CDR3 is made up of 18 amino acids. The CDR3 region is CASSLGGMGAPTPYEQYF. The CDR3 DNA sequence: TGTGCCAGCAGCTTAGGGGGCATGGGGGCCCCAACCCCCTACGAGCAGTACTTC. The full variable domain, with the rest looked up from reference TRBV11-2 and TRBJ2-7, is EAGVAQSPRYKIIEKRQSVAFWCNPISGHATLYWYQQILGQGPKLLIQFQNNGVVDDSQLPKDRFSAERLKGVDSTLKIQPAKLEDSAVYLCASSLGGMGAPTPYEQYFGPGTRLTVT.